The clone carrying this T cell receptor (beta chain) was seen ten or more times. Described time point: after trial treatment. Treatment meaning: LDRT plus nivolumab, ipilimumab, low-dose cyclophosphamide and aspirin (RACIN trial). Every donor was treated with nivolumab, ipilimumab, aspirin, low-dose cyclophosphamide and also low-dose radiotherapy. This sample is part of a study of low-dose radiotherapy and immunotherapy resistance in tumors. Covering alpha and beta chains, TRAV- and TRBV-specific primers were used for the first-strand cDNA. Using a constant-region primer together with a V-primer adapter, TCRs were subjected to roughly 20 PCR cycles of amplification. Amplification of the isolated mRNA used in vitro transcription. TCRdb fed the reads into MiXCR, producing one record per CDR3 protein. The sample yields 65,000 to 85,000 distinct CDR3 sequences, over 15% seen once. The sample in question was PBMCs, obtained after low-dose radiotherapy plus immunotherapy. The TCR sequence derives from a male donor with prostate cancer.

The CDR3 region is CASSLNRAEAFF. For the CDR3, the DNA is TGTGCCAGCAGCTTAAACAGGGCTGAAGCTTTCTTT. This sequence joins TRBV7-2 and TRBJ1-1; D may be TRBD1 (6 bases). Germline values: CDR1 SGHTA, CDR2 FQGNSA. The CDR3 is 12 residues long. The V end lost 2 bases, the J end lost 6 bases, and 7 bases lay between the germline ends.